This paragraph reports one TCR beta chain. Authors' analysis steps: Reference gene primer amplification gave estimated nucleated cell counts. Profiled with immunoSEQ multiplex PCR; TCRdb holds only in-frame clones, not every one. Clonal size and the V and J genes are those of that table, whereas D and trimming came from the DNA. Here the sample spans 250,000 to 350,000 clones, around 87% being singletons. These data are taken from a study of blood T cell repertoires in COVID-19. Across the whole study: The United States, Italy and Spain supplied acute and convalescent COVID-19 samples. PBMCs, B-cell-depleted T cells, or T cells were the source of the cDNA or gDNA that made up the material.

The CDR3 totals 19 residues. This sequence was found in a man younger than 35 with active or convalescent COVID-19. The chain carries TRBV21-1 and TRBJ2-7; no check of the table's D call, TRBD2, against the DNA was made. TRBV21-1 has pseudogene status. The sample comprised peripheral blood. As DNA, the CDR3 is TGTGCCAGCAGCCTCGTTGAGGGCGAAAACCGGGACTACCTTTACGAGCAGTACTTC. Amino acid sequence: CASSLVEGENRDYLYEQYF.